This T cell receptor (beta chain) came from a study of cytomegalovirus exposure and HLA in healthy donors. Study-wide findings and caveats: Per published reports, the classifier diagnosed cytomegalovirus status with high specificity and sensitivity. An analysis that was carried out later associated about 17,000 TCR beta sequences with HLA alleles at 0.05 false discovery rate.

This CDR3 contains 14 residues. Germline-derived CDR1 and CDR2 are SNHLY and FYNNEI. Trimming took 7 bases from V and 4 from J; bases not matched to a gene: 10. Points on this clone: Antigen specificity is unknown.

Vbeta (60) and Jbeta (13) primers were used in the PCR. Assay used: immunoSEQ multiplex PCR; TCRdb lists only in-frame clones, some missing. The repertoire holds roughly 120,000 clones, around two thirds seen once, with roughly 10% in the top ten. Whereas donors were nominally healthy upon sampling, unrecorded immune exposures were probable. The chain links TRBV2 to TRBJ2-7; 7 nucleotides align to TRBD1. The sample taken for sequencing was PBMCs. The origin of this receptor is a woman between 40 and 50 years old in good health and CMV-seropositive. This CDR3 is CASKGIKGAYEQYF. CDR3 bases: TGTGCCAGCAAGGGTATAAAGGGGGCTTACGAGCAGTACTTC. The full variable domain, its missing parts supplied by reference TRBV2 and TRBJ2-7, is EPEVTQTPSHQVTQMGQEVILRCVPISNHLYFYWYRQILGQKVEFLVSFYNNEISEKSEIFDDQFSVERPDGSNFTLKIRSTKLEDSAMYFCASKGIKGAYEQYFGPGTRLTVT.